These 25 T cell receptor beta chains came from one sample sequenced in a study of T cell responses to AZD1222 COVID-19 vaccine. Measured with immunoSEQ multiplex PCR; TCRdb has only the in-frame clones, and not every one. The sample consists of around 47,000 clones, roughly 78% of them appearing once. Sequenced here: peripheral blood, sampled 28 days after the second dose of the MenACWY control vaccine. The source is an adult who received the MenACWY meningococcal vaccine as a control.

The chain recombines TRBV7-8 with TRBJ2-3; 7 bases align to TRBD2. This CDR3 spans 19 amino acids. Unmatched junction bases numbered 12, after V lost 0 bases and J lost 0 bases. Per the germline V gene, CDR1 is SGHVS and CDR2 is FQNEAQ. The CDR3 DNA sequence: TGTGCCAGCAGCTTAGCTGACCCGTGGGGGAGGGAGAGCACAGATACGCAGTATTTT. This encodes CASSLADPWGRESTDTQYF.

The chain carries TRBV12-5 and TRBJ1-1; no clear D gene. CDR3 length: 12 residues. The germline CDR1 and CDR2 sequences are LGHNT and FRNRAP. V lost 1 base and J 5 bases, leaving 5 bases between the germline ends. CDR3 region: CASGLGGTEAFF. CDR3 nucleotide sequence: TGTGCTAGTGGTTTGGGGGGAACTGAAGCTTTCTTT. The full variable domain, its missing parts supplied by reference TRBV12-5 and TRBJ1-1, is DARVTQTPRHKVTEMGQEVTMRCQPILGHNTVFWYRQTMMQGLELLAYFRNRAPLDDSGMPKDRFSAEMPDATLATLKIQPSEPRDSAVYFCASGLGGTEAFFGQGTRLTVV.

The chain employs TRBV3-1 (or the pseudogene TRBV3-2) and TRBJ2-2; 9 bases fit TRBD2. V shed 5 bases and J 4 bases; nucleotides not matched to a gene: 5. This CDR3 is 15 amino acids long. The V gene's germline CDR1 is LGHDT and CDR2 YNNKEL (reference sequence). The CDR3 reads CASSYSGGFTGELFF. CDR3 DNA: TGTGCCAGCAGCTACAGCGGGGGGTTCACCGGGGAGCTGTTTTTT.

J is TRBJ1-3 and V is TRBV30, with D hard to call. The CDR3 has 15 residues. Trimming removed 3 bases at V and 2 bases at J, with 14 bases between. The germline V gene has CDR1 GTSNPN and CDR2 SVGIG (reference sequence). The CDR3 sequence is CAWRGNGGAGNTIYF. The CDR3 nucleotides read TGTGCCTGGAGGGGAAACGGTGGGGCTGGAAACACCATATATTTT.

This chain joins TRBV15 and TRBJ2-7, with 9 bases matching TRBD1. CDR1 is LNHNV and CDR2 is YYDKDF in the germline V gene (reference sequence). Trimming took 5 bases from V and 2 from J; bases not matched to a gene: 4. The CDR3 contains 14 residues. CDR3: CATSADRGAYEQYV. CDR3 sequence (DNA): TGTGCCACCAGCGCAGACAGGGGGGCCTACGAGCAGTACGTC.

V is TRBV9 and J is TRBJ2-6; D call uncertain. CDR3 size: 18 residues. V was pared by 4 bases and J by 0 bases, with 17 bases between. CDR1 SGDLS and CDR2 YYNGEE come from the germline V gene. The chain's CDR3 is CASSSLRTGSSGANVLTF. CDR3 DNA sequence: TGTGCCAGCAGCTCACTCCGGACGGGTTCCTCTGGGGCCAACGTCCTGACTTTC.

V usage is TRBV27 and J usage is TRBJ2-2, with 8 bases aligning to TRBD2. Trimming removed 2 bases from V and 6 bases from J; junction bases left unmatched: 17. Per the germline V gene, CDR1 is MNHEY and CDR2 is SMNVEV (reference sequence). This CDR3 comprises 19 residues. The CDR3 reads CASSLRGTRASGGAGELFF. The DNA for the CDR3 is TGTGCCAGCAGTTTACGGGGGACTAGGGCCTCCGGCGGGGCCGGGGAGCTGTTTTTT.

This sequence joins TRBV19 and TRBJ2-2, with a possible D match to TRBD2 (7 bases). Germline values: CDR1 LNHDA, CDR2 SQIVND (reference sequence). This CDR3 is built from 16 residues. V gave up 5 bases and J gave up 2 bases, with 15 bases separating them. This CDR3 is CASSPRGGGNTGELFF. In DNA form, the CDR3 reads TGTGCCAGTAGTCCCAGAGGCGGGGGCAACACCGGGGAGCTGTTTTTT.

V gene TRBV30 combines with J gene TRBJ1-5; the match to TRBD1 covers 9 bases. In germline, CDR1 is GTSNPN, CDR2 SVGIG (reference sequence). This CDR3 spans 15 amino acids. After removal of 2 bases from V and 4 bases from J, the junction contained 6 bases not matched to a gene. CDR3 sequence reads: CAWSTTGGRNQPQHF. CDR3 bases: TGTGCCTGGAGTACCACAGGGGGCAGGAATCAGCCCCAGCATTTT.

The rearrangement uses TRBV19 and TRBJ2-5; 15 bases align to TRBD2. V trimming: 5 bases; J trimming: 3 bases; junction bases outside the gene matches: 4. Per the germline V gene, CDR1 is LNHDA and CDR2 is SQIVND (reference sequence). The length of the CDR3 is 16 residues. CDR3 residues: CASSGLAGGPEETQYF. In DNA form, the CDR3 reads TGTGCCAGTAGTGGACTAGCGGGGGGGCCAGAAGAGACCCAGTACTTC. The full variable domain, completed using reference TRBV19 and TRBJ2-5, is DGGITQSPKYLFRKEGQNVTLSCEQNLNHDAMYWYRQDPGQGLRLIYYSQIVNDFQKGDIAEGYSVSREKKESFPLTVTSAQKNPTAFYLCASSGLAGGPEETQYFGPGTRLLVL.

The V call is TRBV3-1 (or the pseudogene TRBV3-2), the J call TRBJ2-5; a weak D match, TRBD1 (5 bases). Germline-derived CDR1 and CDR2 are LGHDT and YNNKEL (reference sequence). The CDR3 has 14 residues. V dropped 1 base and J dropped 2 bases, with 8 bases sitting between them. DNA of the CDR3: TGTGCCAGCAGCCAAGGGACATATCAAGAGACCCAGTACTTC. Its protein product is CASSQGTYQETQYF.

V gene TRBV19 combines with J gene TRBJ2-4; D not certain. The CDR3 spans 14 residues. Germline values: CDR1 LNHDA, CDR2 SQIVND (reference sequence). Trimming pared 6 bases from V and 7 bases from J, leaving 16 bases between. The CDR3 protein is CASSPERLNNIQYF. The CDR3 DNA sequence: TGTGCCAGTAGCCCGGAACGCTTGAACAACATTCAGTACTTC.

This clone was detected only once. CDR3 amino acids: CASSFPGTATGEQYF. As DNA, the CDR3 is TGTGCCAGCAGTTTTCCCGGGACGGCTACGGGAGAGCAGTACTTC. The chain employs TRBV28 and TRBJ2-7, with D perhaps being TRBD1 or TRBD2 (5 bases each). V dropped 3 bases and J dropped 7 bases, with 19 bases sitting between them. Germline V gene data show CDR1 as MDHEN and CDR2 as SYDVKM. The CDR3 contains 15 residues. The full variable domain, its missing parts supplied by reference TRBV28 and TRBJ2-7, is DVKVTQSSRYLVKRTGEKVFLECVQDMDHENMFWYRQDPGLGLRLIYFSYDVKMKEKGDIPEGYSVSREKKERFSLILESASTNQTSMYLCASSFPGTATGEQYFGPGTRLTVT.

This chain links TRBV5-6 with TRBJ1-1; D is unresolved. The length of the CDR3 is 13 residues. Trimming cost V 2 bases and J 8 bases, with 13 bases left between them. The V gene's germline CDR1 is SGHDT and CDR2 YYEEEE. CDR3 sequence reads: CASSFSGFPEAFF. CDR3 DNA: TGTGCCAGCAGCTTTTCAGGATTCCCCGAAGCTTTCTTT.

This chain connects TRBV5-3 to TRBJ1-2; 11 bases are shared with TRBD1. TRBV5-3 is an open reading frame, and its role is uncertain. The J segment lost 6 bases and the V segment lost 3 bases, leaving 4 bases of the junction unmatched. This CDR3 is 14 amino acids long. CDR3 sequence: CARSWKGQGDGYTF. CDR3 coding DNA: TGTGCCAGAAGCTGGAAGGGACAGGGGGATGGCTACACCTTC.

CDR3: CASSHGAEATYEQYF. The CDR3 DNA reads as TGTGCCAGCAGCCATGGGGCGGAAGCCACCTACGAGCAGTACTTC. The V and J genes are TRBV9 and TRBJ2-7, with D perhaps TRBD1 (5 bases). Trimming removed 4 bases at V and 2 bases at J, with 16 bases between. Germline CDR1 SGDLS, CDR2 YYNGEE. CDR3 length: 15 residues.

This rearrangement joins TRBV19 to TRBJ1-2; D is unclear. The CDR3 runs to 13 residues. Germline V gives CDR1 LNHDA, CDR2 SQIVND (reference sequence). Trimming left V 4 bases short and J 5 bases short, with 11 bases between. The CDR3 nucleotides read TGTGCCAGTAGTAGGGCTGCGGGGTATGGCTACACCTTC. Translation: CASSRAAGYGYTF.

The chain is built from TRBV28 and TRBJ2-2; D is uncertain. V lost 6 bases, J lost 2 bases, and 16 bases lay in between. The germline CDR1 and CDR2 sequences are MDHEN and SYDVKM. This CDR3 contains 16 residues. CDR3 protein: CASSPYDPFNTGELFF. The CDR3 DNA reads TGTGCCAGCAGCCCTTATGACCCCTTTAACACCGGGGAGCTGTTTTTT. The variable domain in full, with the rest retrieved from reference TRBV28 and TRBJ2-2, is DVKVTQSSRYLVKRTGEKVFLECVQDMDHENMFWYRQDPGLGLRLIYFSYDVKMKEKGDIPEGYSVSREKKERFSLILESASTNQTSMYLCASSPYDPFNTGELFFGEGSRLTVL.

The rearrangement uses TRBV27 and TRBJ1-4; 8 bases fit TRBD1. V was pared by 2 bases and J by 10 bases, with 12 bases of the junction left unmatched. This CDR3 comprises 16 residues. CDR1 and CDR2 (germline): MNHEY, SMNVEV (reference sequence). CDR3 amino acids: CASSLPKPGQDGKLFF. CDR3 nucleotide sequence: TGTGCCAGCAGTTTACCAAAACCGGGACAGGACGGAAAACTGTTTTTT.

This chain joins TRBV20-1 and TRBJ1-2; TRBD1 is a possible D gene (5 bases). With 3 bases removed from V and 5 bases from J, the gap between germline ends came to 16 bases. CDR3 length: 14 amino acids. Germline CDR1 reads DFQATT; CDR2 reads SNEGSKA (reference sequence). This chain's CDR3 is CSASPRGPAYGYTF. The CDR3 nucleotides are TGCAGTGCTAGTCCCCGGGGCCCCGCATATGGCTACACCTTC.

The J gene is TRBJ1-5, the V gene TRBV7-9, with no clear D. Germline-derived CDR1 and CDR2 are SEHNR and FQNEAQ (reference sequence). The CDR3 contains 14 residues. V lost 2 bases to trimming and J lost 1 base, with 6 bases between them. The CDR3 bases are TGTGCCAGCAGCTTAATGGGCAGCAATCAGCCCCAGCATTTT. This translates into CASSLMGSNQPQHF.

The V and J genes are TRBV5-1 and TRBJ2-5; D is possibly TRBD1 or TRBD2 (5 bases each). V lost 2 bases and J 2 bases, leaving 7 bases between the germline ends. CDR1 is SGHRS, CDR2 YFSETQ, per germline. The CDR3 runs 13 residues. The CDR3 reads CASSLGEQETQYF. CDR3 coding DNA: TGCGCCAGCAGCTTAGGGGAGCAAGAGACCCAGTACTTC.

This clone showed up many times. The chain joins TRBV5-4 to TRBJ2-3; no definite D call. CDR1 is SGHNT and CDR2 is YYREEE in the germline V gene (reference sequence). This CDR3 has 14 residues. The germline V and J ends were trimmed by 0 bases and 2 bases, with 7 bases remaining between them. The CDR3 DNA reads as TGTGCCAGCAGCTTGGAACCAACCACAGATACGCAGTATTTT. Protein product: CASSLEPTTDTQYF.

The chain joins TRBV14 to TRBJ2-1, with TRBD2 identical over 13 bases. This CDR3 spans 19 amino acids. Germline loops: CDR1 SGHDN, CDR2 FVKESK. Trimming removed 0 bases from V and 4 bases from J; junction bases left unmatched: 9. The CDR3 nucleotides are TGTGCCAGCAGCCAAGAAAGTGGACTAGCGGGAGCTTCTTACAATGAGCAGTTCTTC. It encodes CASSQESGLAGASYNEQFF.

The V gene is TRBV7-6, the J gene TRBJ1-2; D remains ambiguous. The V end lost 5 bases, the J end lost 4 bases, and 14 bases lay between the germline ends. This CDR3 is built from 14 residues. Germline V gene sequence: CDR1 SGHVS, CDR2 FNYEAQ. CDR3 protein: CASSPWTDLYGYTF. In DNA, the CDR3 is TGTGCCAGCAGCCCATGGACCGACCTCTATGGCTACACCTTC.